These T cell receptor beta chains were read from a single sample in a study of blood T cell repertoires in COVID-19. The method was immunoSEQ multiplex PCR; TCRdb's version includes in-frame clones alone and lacks a portion of them. The sample has some 270,000 clones; approximately 83% are singletons. Sequenced: peripheral blood. The receptors derive from a person aged 70 to 79 with COVID-19, enrolled during active disease. The CDR3 runs from the conserved cysteine through the conserved F or W.

j_gene: TRBJ1-5
v_gene: TRBV6-2/TRBV6-3
CDR3aa: CASSYPGRLYQPQHF

j_gene: TRBJ2-1
v_gene: TRBV5-7
CDR3aa: CASSLWWGSGIQDNEQFF

j_gene: TRBJ2-1
v_gene: TRBV5-1
CDR3aa: CASSPLAGGPREQFF

j_gene: TRBJ2-5
v_gene: TRBV20-1
CDR3aa: CSARSRGTQYF

j_gene: TRBJ2-5
v_gene: TRBV15
CDR3aa: CATSPLGLLETQYF

j_gene: TRBJ1-4
v_gene: TRBV7-6
CDR3aa: CASSPSAGPAGEKLFF

j_gene: TRBJ2-3
v_gene: TRBV28
CDR3aa: CASRGGRLAGSTDTQYF

j_gene: TRBJ2-2
v_gene: TRBV9
CDR3aa: CASSAVDGFTGELFF

j_gene: TRBJ2-2
v_gene: TRBV4-2
CDR3aa: CASSQVSGREGTGELFF

j_gene: TRBJ1-1
v_gene: TRBV4-1
CDR3aa: CASSQELGRNTEAFF

j_gene: TRBJ2-5
v_gene: TRBV3-1/TRBV3-2
CDR3aa: CASSVKETQYF

j_gene: TRBJ1-4
v_gene: TRBV6-1
CDR3aa: CASSEAGGKLFF

j_gene: TRBJ2-7
v_gene: TRBV15
CDR3aa: CATSRDLVGQGFFEQYF

j_gene: TRBJ1-2
v_gene: TRBV27
CDR3aa: CASIHWTLQGSDGYTF

j_gene: TRBJ2-5
v_gene: TRBV5-1
CDR3aa: CASSFGGLHKETQYF

j_gene: TRBJ1-4
v_gene: TRBV11-2
CDR3aa: CASSSDRWPNEKLFF

j_gene: TRBJ2-2
v_gene: TRBV11-3
CDR3aa: CASSLGRAGGRTGELFF

j_gene: TRBJ2-1
v_gene: TRBV5-1
CDR3aa: CASSSGTGVFDEQFF

j_gene: TRBJ1-5
v_gene: TRBV25-1
CDR3aa: CASIEVVVNQPQHF

j_gene: TRBJ1-4
v_gene: TRBV19
CDR3aa: CASSIFDRLDKKLFF

j_gene: TRBJ2-3
v_gene: TRBV6-5
CDR3aa: CASSQGNTQYF

j_gene: TRBJ2-1
v_gene: TRBV27
CDR3aa: CASSFGSGSRDEQFF

j_gene: TRBJ1-4
v_gene: TRBV27
CDR3aa: CASSLLAGNEKLFF

j_gene: TRBJ2-1
v_gene: TRBV27
CDR3aa: CASSSLGSGLPGNEQFF

j_gene: TRBJ1-2
v_gene: TRBV7-3
CDR3aa: CASSPKGVNYGYTF

j_gene: TRBJ2-2
v_gene: TRBV24-1
CDR3aa: CATSEPGTSGIYTGELFF

j_gene: TRBJ2-4
v_gene: TRBV7-2
CDR3aa: CASSLYSPSLRAKNIQYF

j_gene: TRBJ1-4
v_gene: TRBV6-6
CDR3aa: CASSYDRGEKLFF

j_gene: TRBJ1-1
v_gene: TRBV6-4
CDR3aa: CASSVNNGDTEAFF

j_gene: TRBJ2-7
v_gene: TRBV6-2/TRBV6-3
CDR3aa: CASSYPTGLATRRGYEQYF

j_gene: TRBJ1-2
v_gene: TRBV9
CDR3aa: CASSVRPGLEPYGYTF

j_gene: TRBJ1-5
v_gene: TRBV6-5
CDR3aa: CATSESSYQPQHF

j_gene: TRBJ1-1
v_gene: TRBV28
CDR3aa: CASRDRGGNTEAFF

j_gene: TRBJ1-6
v_gene: TRBV7-3
CDR3aa: CASSLTGGGTNSPLHF

j_gene: TRBJ2-1
v_gene: TRBV7-9
CDR3aa: CASSPSGTRYEQFF

j_gene: TRBJ2-5
v_gene: TRBV18
CDR3aa: CASSPVAGEETQYF

j_gene: TRBJ2-1
v_gene: TRBV2
CDR3aa: CASSEFPGRNEQFF

j_gene: TRBJ2-3
v_gene: TRBV30
CDR3aa: CAWSGGVTDTQYF

j_gene: TRBJ2-7
v_gene: TRBV5-4
CDR3aa: CASSLQGGLEQYF

j_gene: TRBJ1-5
v_gene: TRBV2
CDR3aa: CASGTEANQPQHF

j_gene: TRBJ2-5
v_gene: TRBV6-5
CDR3aa: CASSRNRVSQETQYF

j_gene: TRBJ1-2
v_gene: TRBV10-3
CDR3aa: CASAGTGHGYTF

j_gene: TRBJ2-3
v_gene: TRBV10-3
CDR3aa: CAISGGLTQTDTQYF

j_gene: TRBJ1-2
v_gene: TRBV4-3
CDR3aa: CASSQAIWGVYGYTF

j_gene: TRBJ2-3
v_gene: TRBV27
CDR3aa: CASSLWTGGTDTQYF

j_gene: TRBJ2-7
v_gene: TRBV19
CDR3aa: CASSIDRGIYEQYF

j_gene: TRBJ2-2
v_gene: TRBV27
CDR3aa: CASSQLAGNTGELFF

j_gene: TRBJ2-7
v_gene: TRBV5-1
CDR3aa: CASSLGAGQGAFEQYF

j_gene: TRBJ1-2
v_gene: TRBV10-3
CDR3aa: CAISTGVGANYGYTF

j_gene: TRBJ1-2
v_gene: TRBV5-4
CDR3aa: CASSLGLGTGDGYTF

j_gene: TRBJ1-5
v_gene: TRBV5-1
CDR3aa: CASSLVTGGQGQQPQHF

j_gene: TRBJ1-6
v_gene: TRBV10-2
CDR3aa: CASSESSGSSYNSPLHF

j_gene: TRBJ1-2
v_gene: TRBV5-1
CDR3aa: CASSLTRSGYTF

j_gene: TRBJ1-1
v_gene: TRBV7-2
CDR3aa: CASSPTTGNTEAFF

j_gene: TRBJ2-5
v_gene: TRBV29-1
CDR3aa: CSVTRTSGRETQYF